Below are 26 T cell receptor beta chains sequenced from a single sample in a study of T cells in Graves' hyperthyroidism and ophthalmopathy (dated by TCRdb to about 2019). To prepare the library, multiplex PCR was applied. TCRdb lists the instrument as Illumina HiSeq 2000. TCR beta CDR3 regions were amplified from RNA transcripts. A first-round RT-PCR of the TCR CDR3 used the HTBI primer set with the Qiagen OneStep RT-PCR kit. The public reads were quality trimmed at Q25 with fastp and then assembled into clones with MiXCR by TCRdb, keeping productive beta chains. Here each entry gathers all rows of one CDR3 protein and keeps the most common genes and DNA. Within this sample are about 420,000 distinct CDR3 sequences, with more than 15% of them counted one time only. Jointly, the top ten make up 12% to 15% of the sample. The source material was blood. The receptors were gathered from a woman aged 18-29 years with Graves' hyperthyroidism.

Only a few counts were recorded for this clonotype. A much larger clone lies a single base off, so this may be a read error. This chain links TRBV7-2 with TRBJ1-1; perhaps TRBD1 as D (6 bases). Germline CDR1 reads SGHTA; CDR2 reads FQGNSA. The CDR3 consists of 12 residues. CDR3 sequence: CANSLMTGQAFF. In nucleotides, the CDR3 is TGTGCCAACAGCTTAATGACAGGCCAAGCTTTCTTT.

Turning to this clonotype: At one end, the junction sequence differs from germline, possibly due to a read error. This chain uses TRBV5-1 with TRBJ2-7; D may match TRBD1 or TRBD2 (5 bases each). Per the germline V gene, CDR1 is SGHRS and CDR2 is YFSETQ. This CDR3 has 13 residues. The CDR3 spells CASSRDDSYEQYF. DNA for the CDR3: TGTGCCAGCAGCCGGGACGATTCCTACGAGCAGTACTTC. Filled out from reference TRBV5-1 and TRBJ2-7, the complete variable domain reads KAGVTQTPRYLIKTRGQQVTLSCSPISGHRSVSWYQQTPGQGLQFLFEYFSETQRNKGNFPGRFSGRQFSNSRSEMNVSTLELGDSALYLCASSRDDSYEQYFGPGTRLTVT.

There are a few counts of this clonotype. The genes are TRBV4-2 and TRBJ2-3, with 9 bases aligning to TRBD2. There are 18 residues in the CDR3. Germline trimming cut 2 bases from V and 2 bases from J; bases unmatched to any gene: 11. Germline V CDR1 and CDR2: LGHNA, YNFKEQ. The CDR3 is CASSQILAGNGDTDTQYF. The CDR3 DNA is TGTGCCAGCAGCCAAATCCTAGCGGGGAACGGGGACACAGATACGCAGTATTTT.

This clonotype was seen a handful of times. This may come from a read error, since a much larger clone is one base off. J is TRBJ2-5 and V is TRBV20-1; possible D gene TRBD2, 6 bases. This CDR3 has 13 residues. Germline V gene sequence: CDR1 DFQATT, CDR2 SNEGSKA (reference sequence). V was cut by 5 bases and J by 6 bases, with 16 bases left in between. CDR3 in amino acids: CSAPPLARKTQYF. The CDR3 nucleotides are TGCAGTGCTCCGCCTCTAGCGCGAAAGACCCAGTACTTC.

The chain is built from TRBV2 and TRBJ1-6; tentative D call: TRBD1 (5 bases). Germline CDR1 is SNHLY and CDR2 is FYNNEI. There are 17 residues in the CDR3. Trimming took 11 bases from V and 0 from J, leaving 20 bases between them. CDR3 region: CASDRGPGSSYNSPLHF. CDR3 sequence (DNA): TGTGCCTCGGATAGGGGCCCTGGCAGCTCCTATAATTCACCCCTCCACTTT. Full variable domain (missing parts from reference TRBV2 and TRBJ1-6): EPEVTQTPSHQVTQMGQEVILRCVPISNHLYFYWYRQILGQKVEFLVSFYNNEISEKSEIFDDQFSVERPDGSNFTLKIRSTKLEDSAMYFCASDRGPGSSYNSPLHFGNGTRLTVT.

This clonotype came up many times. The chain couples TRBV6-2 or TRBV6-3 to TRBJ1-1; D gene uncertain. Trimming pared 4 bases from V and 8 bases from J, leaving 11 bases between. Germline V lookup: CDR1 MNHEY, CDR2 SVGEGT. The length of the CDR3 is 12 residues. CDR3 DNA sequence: TGTGCCAGCAGTTCCACGGAATGGGAAGCTTTCTTT. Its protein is CASSSTEWEAFF.

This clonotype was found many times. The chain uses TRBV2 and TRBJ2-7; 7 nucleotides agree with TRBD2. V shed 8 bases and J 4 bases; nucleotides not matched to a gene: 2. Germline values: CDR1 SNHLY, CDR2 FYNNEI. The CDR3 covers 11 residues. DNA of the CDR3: TGTGCCAGCTCCGGGAGGTACGAGCAGTACTTC. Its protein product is CASSGRYEQYF.

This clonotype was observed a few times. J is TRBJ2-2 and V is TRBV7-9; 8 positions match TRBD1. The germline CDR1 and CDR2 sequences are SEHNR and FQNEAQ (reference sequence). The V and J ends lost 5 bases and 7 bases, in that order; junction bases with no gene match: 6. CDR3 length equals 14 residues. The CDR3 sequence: CASSGQGINGELFF. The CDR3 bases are TGTGCCAGCAGCGGACAGGGTATTAACGGGGAGCTGTTTTTT.

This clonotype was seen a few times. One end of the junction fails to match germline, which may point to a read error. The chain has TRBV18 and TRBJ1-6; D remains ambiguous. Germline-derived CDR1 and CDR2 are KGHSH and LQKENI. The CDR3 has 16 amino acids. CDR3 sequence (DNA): TGTGCCAGCTCACCACCTTCCGGGTCGGGCAATTCATCCCTCCACTTT. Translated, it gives CASSPPSGSGNSSLHF.

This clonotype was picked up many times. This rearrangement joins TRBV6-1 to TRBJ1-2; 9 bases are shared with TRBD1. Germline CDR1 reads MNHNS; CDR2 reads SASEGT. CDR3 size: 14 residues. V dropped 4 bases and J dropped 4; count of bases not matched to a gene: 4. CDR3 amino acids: CASSGYRGPYGYTF. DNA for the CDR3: TGTGCCAGCAGTGGTTACAGGGGGCCCTATGGCTACACCTTC.

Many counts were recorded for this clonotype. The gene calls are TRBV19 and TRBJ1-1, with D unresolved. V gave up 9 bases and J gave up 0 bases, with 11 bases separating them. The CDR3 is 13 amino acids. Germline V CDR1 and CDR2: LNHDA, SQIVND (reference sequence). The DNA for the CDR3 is TGTGCCAGCTCGACGGGAATGAACACTGAAGCTTTCTTT. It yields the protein CASSTGMNTEAFF.

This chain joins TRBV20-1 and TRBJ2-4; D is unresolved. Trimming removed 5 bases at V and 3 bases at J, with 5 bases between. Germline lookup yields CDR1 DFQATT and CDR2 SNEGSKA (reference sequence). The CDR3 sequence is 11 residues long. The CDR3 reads CSAHHKNIQYF. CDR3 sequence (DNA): TGCAGTGCTCATCACAAAAACATTCAGTACTTC.

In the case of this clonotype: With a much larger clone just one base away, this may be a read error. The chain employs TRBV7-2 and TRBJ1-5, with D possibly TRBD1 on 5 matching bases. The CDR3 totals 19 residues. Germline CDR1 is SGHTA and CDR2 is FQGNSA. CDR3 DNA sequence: TGTGCCAGCAGCTTAGCGAGTCCAGGGCAGGGTCGCGGCAATCCGCCCCAGCATTTT. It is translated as CASSLASPGQGRGNPPQHF.

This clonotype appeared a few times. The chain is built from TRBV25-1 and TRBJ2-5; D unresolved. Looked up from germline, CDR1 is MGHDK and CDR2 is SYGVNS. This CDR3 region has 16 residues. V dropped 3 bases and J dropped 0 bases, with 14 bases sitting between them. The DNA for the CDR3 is TGTGCCAGCAGTGATGTCCCGGCTGAGTACCAAGAGACCCAGTACTTC. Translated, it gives CASSDVPAEYQETQYF. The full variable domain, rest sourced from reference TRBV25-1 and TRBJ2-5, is EADIYQTPRYLVIGTGKKITLECSQTMGHDKMYWYQQDPGMELHLIHYSYGVNSTEKGDLSSESTVSRIRTEHFPLTLESARPSHTSQYLCASSDVPAEYQETQYFGPGTRLLVL.

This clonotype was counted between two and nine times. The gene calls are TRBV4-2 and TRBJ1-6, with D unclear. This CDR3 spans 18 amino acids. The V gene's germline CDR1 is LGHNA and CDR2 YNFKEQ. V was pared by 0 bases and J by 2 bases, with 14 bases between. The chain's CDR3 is CASSQDLSLGTYNSPLHF. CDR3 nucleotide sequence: TGTGCCAGCAGCCAAGATCTGTCCTTGGGGACCTATAATTCACCCCTCCACTTT.

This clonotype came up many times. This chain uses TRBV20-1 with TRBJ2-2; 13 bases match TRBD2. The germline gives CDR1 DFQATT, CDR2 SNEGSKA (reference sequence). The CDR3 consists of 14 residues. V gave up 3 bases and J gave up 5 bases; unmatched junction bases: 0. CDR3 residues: CSARGLAGTGELFF. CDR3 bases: TGCAGTGCTAGGGGACTAGCGGGGACCGGGGAGCTGTTTTTT.

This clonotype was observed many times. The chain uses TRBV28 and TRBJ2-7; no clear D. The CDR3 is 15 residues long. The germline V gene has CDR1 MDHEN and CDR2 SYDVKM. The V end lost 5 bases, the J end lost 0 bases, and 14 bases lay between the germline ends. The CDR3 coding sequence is TGTGCCAGCAGTGTCGAAGGGCTGAACTCCTACGAGCAGTACTTC. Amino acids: CASSVEGLNSYEQYF.

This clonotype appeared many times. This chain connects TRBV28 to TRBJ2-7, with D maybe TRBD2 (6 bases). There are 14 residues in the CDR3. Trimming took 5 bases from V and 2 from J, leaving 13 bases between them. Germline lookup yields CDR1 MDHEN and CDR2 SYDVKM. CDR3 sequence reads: CASSAGYLPYEQYF. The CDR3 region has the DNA TGTGCCAGCAGTGCGGGATACCTTCCCTACGAGCAGTACTTC.

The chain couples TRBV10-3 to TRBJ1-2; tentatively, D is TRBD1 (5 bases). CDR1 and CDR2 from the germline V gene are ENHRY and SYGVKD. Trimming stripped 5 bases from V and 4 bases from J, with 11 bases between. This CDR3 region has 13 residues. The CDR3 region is CAISYSGTYGYTF. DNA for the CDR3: TGTGCCATCAGTTACTCAGGGACCTATGGCTACACCTTC.

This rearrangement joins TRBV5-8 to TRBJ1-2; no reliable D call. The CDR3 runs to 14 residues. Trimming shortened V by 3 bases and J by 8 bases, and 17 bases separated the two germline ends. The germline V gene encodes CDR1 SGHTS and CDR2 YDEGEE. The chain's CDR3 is CASSWSGSLEGYTF. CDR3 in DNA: TGTGCCAGCAGCTGGAGTGGCAGCCTCGAGGGCTACACCTTC.

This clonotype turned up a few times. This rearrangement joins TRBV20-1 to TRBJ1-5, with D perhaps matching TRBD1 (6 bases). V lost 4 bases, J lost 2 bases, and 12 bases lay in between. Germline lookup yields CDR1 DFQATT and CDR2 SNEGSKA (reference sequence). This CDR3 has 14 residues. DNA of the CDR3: TGCAGTGCTACACAGGGTACTGGCAATCAGCCCCAGCATTTT. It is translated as CSATQGTGNQPQHF.

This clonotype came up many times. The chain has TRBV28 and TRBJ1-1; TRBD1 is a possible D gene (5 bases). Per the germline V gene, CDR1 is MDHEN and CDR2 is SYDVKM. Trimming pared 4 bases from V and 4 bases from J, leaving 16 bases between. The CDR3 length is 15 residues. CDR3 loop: CASSSPKGAGTEAFF. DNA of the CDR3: TGTGCCAGCAGTTCACCCAAAGGGGCGGGCACTGAAGCTTTCTTT.

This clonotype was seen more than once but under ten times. Here the CDR3 DNA reads TGTGCCAGCAGTTTACGGCTAGCGGGACACGAGCAGTACTTC. It codes for CASSLRLAGHEQYF. The V and J genes are TRBV27 and TRBJ2-7, with 9 bases that match TRBD2. CDR1 and CDR2 from the germline V gene are MNHEY and SMNVEV (reference sequence). The CDR3 contains 14 residues. The trim removed 2 bases at V and 5 bases at J, leaving 4 bases unmatched.

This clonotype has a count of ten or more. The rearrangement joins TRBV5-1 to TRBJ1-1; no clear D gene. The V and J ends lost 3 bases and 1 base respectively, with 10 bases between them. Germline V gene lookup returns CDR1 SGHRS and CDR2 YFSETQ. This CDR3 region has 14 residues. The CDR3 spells CASSSISGNTEAFF. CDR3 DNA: TGCGCCAGCAGCTCAATCAGTGGGAACACTGAAGCTTTCTTT.

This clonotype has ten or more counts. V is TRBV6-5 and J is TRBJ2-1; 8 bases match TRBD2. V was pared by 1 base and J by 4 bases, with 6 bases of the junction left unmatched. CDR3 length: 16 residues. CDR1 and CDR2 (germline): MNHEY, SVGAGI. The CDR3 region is CASSYFGGGGYNEQFF. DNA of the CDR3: TGTGCCAGCAGTTACTTCGGGGGGGGGGGTTACAATGAGCAGTTCTTC.

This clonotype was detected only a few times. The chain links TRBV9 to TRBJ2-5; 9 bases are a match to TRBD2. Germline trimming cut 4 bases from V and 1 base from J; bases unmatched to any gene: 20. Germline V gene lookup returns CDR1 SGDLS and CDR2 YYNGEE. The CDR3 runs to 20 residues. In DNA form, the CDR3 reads TGTGCCAGCAGCCTAAGTGGTGCAGCGGGAGGAACCGCTACCCAAGAGACCCAGTACTTC. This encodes CASSLSGAAGGTATQETQYF. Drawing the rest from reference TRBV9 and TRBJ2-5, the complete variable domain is DSGVTQTPKHLITATGQRVTLRCSPRSGDLSVYWYQQSLDQGLQFLIQYYNGEERAKGNILERFSAQQFPDLHSELNLSSLELGDSALYFCASSLSGAAGGTATQETQYFGPGTRLLVL.